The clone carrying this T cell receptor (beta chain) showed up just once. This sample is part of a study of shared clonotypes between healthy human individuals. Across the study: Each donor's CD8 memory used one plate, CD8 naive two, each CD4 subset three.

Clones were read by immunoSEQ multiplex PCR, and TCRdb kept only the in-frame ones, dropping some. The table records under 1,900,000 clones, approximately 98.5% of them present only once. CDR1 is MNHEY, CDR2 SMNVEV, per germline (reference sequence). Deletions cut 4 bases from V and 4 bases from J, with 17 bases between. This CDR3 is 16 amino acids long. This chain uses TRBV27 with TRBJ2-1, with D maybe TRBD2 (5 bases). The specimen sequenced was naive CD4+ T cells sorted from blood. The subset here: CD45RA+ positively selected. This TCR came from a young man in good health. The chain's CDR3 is CASSSGSRLRYNEQFF. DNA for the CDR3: TGTGCCAGCAGTTCCGGAAGTAGACTAAGGTACAATGAGCAGTTCTTC.